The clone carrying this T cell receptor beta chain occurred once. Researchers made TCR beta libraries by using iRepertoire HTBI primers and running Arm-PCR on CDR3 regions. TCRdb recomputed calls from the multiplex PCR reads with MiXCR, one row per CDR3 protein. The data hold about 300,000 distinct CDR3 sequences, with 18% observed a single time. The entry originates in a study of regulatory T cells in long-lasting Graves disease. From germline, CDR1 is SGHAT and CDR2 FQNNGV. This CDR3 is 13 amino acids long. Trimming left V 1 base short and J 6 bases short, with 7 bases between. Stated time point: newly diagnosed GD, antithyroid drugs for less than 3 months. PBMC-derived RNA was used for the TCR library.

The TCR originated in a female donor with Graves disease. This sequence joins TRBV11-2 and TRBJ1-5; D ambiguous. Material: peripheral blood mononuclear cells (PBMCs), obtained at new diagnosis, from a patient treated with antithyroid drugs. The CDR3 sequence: CASSLGPLQPQHF. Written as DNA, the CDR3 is TGTGCCAGCAGCTTAGGACCCCTTCAGCCCCAGCATTTT.